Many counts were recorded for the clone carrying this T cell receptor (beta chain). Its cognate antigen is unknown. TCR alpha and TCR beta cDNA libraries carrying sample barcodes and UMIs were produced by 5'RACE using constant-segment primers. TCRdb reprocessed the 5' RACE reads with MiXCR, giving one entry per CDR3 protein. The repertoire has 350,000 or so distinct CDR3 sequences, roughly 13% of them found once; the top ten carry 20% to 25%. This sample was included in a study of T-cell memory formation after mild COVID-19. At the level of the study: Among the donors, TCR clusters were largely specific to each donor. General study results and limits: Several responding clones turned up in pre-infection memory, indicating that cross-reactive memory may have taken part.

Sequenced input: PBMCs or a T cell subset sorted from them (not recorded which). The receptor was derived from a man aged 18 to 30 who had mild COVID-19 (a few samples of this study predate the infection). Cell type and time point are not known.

This chain's CDR3 is CASSPGTGGEKLFF. The CDR3 DNA reads TGTGCCAGCAGCCCGGGGACAGGGGGAGAAAAACTGTTTTTT. The rearrangement uses TRBV14 and TRBJ1-4; 11 bases fit TRBD1. The CDR3 totals 14 residues. CDR1 SGHDN and CDR2 FVKESK come from the germline V gene. V trimming: 4 bases; J trimming: 8 bases; junction bases outside the gene matches: 3. The entire variable domain, with the rest obtained from reference TRBV14 and TRBJ1-4, is as follows: EAGVTQFPSHSVIEKGQTVTLRCDPISGHDNLYWYRRVMGKEIKFLLHFVKESKQDESGMPNNRFLAERTGGTYSTLKVQPAELEDSGVYFCASSPGTGGEKLFFGSGTQLSVL.